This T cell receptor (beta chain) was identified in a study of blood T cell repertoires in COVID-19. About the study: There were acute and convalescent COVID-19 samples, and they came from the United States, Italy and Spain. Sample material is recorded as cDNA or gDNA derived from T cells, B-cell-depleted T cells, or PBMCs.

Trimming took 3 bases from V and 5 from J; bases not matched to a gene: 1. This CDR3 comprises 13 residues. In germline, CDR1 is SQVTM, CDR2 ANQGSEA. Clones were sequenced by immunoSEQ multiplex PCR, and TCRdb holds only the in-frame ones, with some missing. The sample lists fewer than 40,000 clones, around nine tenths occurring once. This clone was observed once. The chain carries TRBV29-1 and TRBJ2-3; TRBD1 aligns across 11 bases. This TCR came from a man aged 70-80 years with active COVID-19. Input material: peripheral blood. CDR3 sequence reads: CSVEDRGLDTQYF. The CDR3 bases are TGCAGCGTTGAGGACAGGGGGCTAGATACGCAGTATTTT.